What follows describes a single T cell receptor (beta chain). This same CDR3 is encoded by further DNA sequences in the sample. Germline CDR1 and CDR2: LNHDA and SQIVND (reference sequence). The CDR3 spans 15 residues. Trimming shortened V by 6 bases and J by 0 bases, and 11 bases separated the two germline ends. Authors' data handling: Amplification of reference gene primers was used by the study to estimate nucleated cell counts. Method: immunoSEQ multiplex PCR; TCRdb's copy keeps in-frame clones and lacks some. That table furnishes V, J and clone size, whereas the DNA furnished D and trimming. This table holds roughly 150,000 clones, around 89% found once. The data were obtained in a study of blood T cell repertoires in COVID-19. Study as a whole: Researchers got acute and convalescent COVID-19 samples from the United States, Italy and Spain. PBMCs, B-cell-depleted T cells, or T cells provided the cDNA or gDNA that made up the material.

The rearrangement uses TRBV19 and TRBJ1-4, with no clear D. The clonotype was recovered from a woman of 80 years or more with acute or convalescent COVID-19. Specimen: peripheral blood. CDR3 sequence reads: CASSLTGTTNEKLFF. CDR3 in DNA: TGTGCCAGTAGCCTGACGGGGACAACTAATGAAAAACTGTTTTTT.